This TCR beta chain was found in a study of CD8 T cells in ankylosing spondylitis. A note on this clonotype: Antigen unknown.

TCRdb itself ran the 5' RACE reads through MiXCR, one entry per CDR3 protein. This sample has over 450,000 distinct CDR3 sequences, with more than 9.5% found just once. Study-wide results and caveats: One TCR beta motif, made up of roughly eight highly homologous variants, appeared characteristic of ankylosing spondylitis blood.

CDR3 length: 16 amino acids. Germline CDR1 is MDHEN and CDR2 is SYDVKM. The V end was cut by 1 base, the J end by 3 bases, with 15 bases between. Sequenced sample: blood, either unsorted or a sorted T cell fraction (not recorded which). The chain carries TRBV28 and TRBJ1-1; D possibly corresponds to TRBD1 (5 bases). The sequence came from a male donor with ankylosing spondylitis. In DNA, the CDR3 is TGTGCCAGCAGTTTATCCAGACAGAAAGGTTACACTGAAGCTTTCTTT. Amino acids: CASSLSRQKGYTEAFF.